A single sample gave rise to the 4 T cell receptor beta chains below, sequenced in a study of beta chain features in type 1 diabetes. Reverse transcribing all isolated RNA meant expressed TCRB transcripts were sequenced. Sequencing was performed with immunoSEQ multiplex PCR; in TCRdb, only in-frame clones are kept and a portion is missing. Of 120,000 to 150,000 clones listed, roughly 48% were seen once; the top ten hold 0.35% to 0.5%. The sequenced sample was Tregs from blood. Every receptor here comes from a man aged 18 to 29 in good health.

This sequence joins TRBV5-6 and TRBJ2-7; 10 bases line up with TRBD1. Trimming removed 4 bases from V and 0 bases from J; junction bases left unmatched: 7. Germline V gene data show CDR1 as SGHDT and CDR2 as YYEEEE. The CDR3 length is 16 residues. The CDR3 bases are TGTGCCAGCAGCCCGGGGACAGGGGAGATCTCCTACGAGCAGTACTTC. It is translated as CASSPGTGEISYEQYF. The variable domain in full, with the rest retrieved from reference TRBV5-6 and TRBJ2-7, is DAGVTQSPTHLIKTRGQQVTLRCSPKSGHDTVSWYQQALGQGPQFIFQYYEEEERQRGNFPDRFSGHQFPNYSSELNVNALLLGDSALYLCASSPGTGEISYEQYFGPGTRLTVT.

The chain recombines TRBV6-6 with TRBJ1-5; the match to TRBD1 covers 8 bases. After removal of 6 bases from V and 6 bases from J, the junction contained 7 bases not matched to a gene. There are 14 residues in the CDR3. CDR1 MNHNY and CDR2 SVGAGI come from the germline V gene (reference sequence). The CDR3 sequence is CASSQTGGVQPQHF. The DNA of the CDR3 is TGTGCCAGCAGCCAAACAGGGGGAGTTCAGCCCCAGCATTTT.

Written as DNA, the CDR3 is TGTGCCAGCAGCCTTCATACCCAGGGGGCTAACGAGCAGTACTTC. Translation gives CASSLHTQGANEQYF. This sequence joins TRBV7-2 and TRBJ2-7; TRBD1 agrees at 8 bases. Per the germline V gene, CDR1 is SGHTA and CDR2 is FQGNSA. The V segment lost 5 bases and the J segment 5 bases; nucleotides outside the gene matches: 11. CDR3 size: 15 residues.

About this clone itself: This same CDR3 is encoded by further DNA sequences in the sample. The chain couples TRBV18 to TRBJ2-7, with unresolved D. The V gene's germline CDR1 is KGHSH and CDR2 LQKENI. The ends were cut back, 0 bases at V and 0 bases at J, with 3 bases in the middle. The CDR3 sequence is 13 residues long. CDR3 protein: CASSPPGSYEQYF. The CDR3 nucleotides are TGTGCCAGCTCACCACCCGGCTCCTACGAGCAGTACTTC.